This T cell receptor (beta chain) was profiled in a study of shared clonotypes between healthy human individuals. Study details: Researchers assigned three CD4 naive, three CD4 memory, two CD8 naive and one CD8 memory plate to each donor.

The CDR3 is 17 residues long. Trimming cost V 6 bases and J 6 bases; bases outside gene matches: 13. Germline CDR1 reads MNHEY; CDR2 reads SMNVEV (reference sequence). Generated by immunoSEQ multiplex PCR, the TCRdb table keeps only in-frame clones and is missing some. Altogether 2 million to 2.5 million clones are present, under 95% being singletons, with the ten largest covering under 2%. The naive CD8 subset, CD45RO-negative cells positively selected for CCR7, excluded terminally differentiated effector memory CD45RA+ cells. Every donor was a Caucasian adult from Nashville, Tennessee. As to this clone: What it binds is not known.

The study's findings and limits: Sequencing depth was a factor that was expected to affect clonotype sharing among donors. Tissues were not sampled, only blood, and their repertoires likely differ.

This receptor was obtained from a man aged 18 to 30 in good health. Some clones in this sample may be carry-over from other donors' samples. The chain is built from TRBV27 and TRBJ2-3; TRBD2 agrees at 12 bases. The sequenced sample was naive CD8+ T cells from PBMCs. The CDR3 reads CASSVYMTSGSMDTQYF. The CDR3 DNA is TGTGCCAGCAGCGTTTATATGACTAGCGGGAGTATGGATACGCAGTATTTT.